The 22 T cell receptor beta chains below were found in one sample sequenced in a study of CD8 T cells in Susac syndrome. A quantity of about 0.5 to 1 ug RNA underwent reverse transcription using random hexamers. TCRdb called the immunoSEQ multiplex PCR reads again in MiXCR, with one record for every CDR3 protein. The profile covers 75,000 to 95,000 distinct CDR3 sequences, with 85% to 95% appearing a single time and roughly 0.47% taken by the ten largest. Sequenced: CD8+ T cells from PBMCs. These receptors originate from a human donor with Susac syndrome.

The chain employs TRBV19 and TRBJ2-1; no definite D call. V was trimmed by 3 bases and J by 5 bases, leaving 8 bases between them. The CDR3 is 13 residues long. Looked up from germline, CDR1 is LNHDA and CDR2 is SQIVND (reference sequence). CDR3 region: CASSISYNNEQFF. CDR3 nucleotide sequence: TGTGCCAGTAGTATTAGTTATAACAATGAGCAGTTCTTC.

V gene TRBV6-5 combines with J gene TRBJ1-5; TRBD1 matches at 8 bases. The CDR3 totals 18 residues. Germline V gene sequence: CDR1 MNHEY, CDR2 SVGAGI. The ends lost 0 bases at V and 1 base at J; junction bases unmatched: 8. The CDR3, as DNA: TGTGCCAGCAGTTACTCTGGTGGACAGGGCGGAAGCAATCAGCCCCAGCATTTT. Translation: CASSYSGGQGGSNQPQHF.

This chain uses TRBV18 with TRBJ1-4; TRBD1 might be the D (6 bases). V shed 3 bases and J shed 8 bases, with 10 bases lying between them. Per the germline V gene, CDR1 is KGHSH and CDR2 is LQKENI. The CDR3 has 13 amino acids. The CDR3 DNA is TGTGCCAGCTCACCTCGACAGGAAGAAAAACTGTTTTTT. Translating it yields CASSPRQEEKLFF. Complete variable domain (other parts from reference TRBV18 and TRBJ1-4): NAGVMQNPRHLVRRRGQEARLRCSPMKGHSHVYWYRQLPEEGLKFMVYLQKENIIDESGMPKERFSAEFPKEGPSILRIQQVVRGDSAAYFCASSPRQEEKLFFGSGTQLSVL.

The CDR3 region is CASSHYEWDRRNGYTF. The CDR3 DNA reads TGTGCCAGTAGCCATTACGAGTGGGACAGAAGAAATGGCTACACCTTC. This chain links TRBV19 with TRBJ1-2, with TRBD1 matching 7 bases. The CDR3 loop spans 16 amino acids. Looked up from germline, CDR1 is LNHDA and CDR2 is SQIVND (reference sequence). The V segment lost 6 bases and the J segment 6 bases; nucleotides outside the gene matches: 16. The entire variable domain, with the rest obtained from reference TRBV19 and TRBJ1-2, is as follows: DGGITQSPKYLFRKEGQNVTLSCEQNLNHDAMYWYRQDPGQGLRLIYYSQIVNDFQKGDIAEGYSVSREKKESFPLTVTSAQKNPTAFYLCASSHYEWDRRNGYTFGSGTRLTVV.

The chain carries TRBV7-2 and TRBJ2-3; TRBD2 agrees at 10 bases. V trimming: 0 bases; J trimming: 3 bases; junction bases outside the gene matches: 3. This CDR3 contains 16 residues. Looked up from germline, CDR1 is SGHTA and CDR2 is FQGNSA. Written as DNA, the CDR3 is TGTGCCAGCAGCTTAGCTTTAGCGGGGGGTACAGATACGCAGTATTTT. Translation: CASSLALAGGTDTQYF.

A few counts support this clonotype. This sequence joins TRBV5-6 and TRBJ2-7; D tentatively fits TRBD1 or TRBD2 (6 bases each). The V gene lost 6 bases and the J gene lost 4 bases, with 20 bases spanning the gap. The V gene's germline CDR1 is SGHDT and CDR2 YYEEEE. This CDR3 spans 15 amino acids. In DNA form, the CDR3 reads TGTGCCAGCACGCTAGTGGGGGGCTATCCTTACGAGCAGTACTTC. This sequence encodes CASTLVGGYPYEQYF.

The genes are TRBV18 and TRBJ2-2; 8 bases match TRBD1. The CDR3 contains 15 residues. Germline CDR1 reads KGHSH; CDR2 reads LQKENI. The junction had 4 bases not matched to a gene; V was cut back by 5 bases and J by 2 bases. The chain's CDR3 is CASSATGANTGELFF. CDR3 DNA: TGTGCCAGCTCAGCGACAGGGGCCAACACCGGGGAGCTGTTTTTT.

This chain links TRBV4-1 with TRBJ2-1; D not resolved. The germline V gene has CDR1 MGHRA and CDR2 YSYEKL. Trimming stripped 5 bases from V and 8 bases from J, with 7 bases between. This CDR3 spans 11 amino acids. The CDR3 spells CASSATYEQFF. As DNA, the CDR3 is TGCGCCAGCAGCGCCACGTATGAGCAGTTCTTC.

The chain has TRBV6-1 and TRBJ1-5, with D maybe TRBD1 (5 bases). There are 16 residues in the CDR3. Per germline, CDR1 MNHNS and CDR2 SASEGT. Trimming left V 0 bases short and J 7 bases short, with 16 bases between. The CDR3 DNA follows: TGTGCCAGCAGTGAAGCAACGGGGCCCTTAGGGCAGCCCCAGCATTTT. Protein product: CASSEATGPLGQPQHF.

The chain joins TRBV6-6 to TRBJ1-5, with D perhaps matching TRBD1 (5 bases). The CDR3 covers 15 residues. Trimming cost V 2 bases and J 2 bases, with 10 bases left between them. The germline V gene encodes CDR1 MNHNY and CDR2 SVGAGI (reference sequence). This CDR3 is CASSYGAGGNQPQHF. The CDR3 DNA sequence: TGTGCCAGCAGTTACGGAGCGGGGGGCAATCAGCCCCAGCATTTT.

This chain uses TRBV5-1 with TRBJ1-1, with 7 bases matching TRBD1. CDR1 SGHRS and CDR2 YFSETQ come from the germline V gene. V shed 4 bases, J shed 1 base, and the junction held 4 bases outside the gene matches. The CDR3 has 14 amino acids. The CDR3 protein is CASSAGTANTEAFF. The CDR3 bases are TGCGCCAGCAGCGCCGGGACAGCGAACACTGAAGCTTTCTTT.

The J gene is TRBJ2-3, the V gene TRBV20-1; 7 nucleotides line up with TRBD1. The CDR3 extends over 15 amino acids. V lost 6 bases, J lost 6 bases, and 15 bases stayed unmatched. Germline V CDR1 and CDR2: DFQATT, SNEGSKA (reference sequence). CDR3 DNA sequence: TGCAGTGCGATCCGAGGGGGCCCCTCGGGCGATACGCAGTATTTT. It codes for CSAIRGGPSGDTQYF.

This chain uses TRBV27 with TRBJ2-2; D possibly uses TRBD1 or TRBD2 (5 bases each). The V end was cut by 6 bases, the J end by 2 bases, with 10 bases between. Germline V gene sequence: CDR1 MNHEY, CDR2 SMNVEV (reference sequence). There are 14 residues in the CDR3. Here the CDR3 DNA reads TGTGCCAGCAGCGGGACGGTAAACACCGGGGAGCTGTTTTTT. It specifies CASSGTVNTGELFF.

CDR3 DNA: TGTGCCAGCACCAAGTATGCGGGGCCTATAGGCACCGGGGAGCTGTTTTTT. It yields the protein CASTKYAGPIGTGELFF. The chain couples TRBV3-1 to TRBJ2-2, with a possible D match to TRBD2 (6 bases). Looked up from germline, CDR1 is LGHDT and CDR2 is YNNKEL (reference sequence). V was shortened by 7 bases and J by 4 bases, with 22 bases between the two germline ends. The CDR3 has 17 residues.

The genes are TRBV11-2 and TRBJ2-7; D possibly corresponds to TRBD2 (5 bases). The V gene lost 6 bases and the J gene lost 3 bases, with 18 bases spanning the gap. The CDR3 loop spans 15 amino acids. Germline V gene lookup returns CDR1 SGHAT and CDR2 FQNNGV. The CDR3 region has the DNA TGTGCCAGCAGAGACCTCATGGCACGGGGCTACGAGCAGTACTTC. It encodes CASRDLMARGYEQYF.

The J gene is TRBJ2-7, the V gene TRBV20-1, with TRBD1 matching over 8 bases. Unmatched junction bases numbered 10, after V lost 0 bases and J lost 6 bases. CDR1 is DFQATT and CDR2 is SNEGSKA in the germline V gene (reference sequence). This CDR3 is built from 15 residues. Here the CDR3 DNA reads TGCAGTGCTAGAGATCGACAGGGGCGAGACCGCGAGCAGTACTTC. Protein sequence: CSARDRQGRDREQYF.

The CDR3 nucleotides are TGTGCCAGCAGTTACTCGACAGGTTTAGGCAATCAGCCCCAGCATTTT. Its translation is CASSYSTGLGNQPQHF. The chain carries TRBV6-6 and TRBJ1-5; tentatively, D is TRBD1 (6 bases). With 0 bases removed from V and 2 bases from J, the gap between germline ends came to 11 bases. In germline, CDR1 is MNHNY, CDR2 SVGAGI (reference sequence). The CDR3 covers 16 residues.

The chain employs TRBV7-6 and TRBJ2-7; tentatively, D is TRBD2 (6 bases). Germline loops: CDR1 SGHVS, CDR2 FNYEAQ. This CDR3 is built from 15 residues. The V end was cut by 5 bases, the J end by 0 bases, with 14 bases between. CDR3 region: CASSPGLGSSYEQYF. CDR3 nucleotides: TGTGCCAGCAGCCCGGGACTGGGGAGCTCCTACGAGCAGTACTTC.

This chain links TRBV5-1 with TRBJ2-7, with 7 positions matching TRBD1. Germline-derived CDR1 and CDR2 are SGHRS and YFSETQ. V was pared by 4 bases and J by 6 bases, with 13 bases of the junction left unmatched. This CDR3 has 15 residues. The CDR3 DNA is TGCGCCAGCAGCGTAGAATCACAGGGGCGGACCGAGCAGTACTTC. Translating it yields CASSVESQGRTEQYF.

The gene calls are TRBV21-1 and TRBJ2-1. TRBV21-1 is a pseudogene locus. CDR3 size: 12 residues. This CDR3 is CASSSAAAPQFF. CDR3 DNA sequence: TGTGCCAGCAGCTCGGCAGCCGCACCGCAGTTCTTC.

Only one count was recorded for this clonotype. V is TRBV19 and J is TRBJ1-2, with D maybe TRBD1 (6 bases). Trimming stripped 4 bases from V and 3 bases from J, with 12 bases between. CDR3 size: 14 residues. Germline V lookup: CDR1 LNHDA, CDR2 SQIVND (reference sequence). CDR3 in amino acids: CASSNGGLDYGYTF. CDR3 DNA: TGTGCCAGTAGTAATGGGGGGCTAGACTATGGCTACACCTTC.

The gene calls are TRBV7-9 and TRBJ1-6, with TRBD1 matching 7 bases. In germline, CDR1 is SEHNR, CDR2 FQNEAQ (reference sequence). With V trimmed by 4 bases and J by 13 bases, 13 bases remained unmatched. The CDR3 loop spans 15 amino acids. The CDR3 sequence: CASSSGTAGVRPLHF. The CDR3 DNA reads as TGTGCCAGCAGCTCGGGGACAGCCGGGGTGAGGCCCCTCCACTTT.